This T cell receptor (beta chain) is drawn from a study of shared clonotypes between healthy human individuals. Study-wide results and caveats: Expectations were that clonotype sharing among donors would be affected by sequencing depth.

All participating donors were Caucasian adults from Nashville, Tennessee. With unsorted samples, genomic DNA was obtained from 89 million or so PBMCs. The table came from immunoSEQ multiplex PCR; TCRdb's copy has only in-frame clones and leaves some out. The table shows hundreds of thousands of clones, with 79% occurring only once. This CDR3 has 15 residues. The V end lost 1 base, the J end lost 4 bases, and 13 bases lay between the germline ends. The germline V gene has CDR1 SGHTA and CDR2 FQGNSA. This clone has at least ten counts. What it recognizes is unknown. The receptor was derived from a middle-aged woman in good health. Some clones in this sample may be carry-over from other donors' samples. V gene TRBV7-2 combines with J gene TRBJ1-2; the D is unclear. The sample consisted of PBMCs. The CDR3, as DNA: TGTGCCAGCAGCTTAGGACTGGGCTACGTCTATGGCTACACCTTC. Residues: CASSLGLGYVYGYTF.